The rows below give T cell receptor beta chains drawn from one sample of a study of blood T cell repertoires in COVID-19. The repertoire was sequenced with immunoSEQ multiplex PCR; TCRdb's copy has only in-frame clones and lacks some. The sample yields tens of thousands of clones, about 83% seen once. The sequenced material came from peripheral blood. The receptors shown here come from a woman aged 60-75 years with acute or convalescent COVID-19. Both conserved end residues are part of each CDR3. D genes are given only for firm matches. Size is stated for part of the rows, as once, few or many counts, or as a class when the clone is expanded.

cdr3_nt	cdr3_aa	v_call	d_call	clone_size	j_call
TGTGCCAGCAGAAAGACAGGGGGGCACACCGGGGAGCTGTTTTTT	CASRKTGGHTGELFF	TRBV2	TRBD1	NA	TRBJ2-2
TGTGCCAGCAGCCAAAAAGCGGGGGGGCCCATAGGTCAGTACTTC	CASSQKAGGPIGQYF	TRBV3-1/TRBV3-2	TRBD2	NA	TRBJ2-4
TGCAGTGCTAGTGATTCCGAGGGGGCCCCAGATACGCAGTATTTT	CSASDSEGAPDTQYF	TRBV20-1	TRBD1	NA	TRBJ2-3
TGCGCCAGCAGCCAAGCCTCAGGGGGAGGAACTGAAGCTTTCTTT	CASSQASGGGTEAFF	TRBV4-1	TRBD1	NA	TRBJ1-1
TGTGCCAGCTCCGGGGATCTAAATCAGCCCCAGCATTTT	CASSGDLNQPQHF	TRBV18	NA	NA	TRBJ1-5
TGTGCCAGCAGTTACAGGGGACAGGGGTACTACACTGAAGCTTTCTTT	CASSYRGQGYYTEAFF	TRBV6-2/TRBV6-3	TRBD1	NA	TRBJ1-1
TGTGCCATCAGAACGACAGGGGACCCGAATGAAAAACTGTTTTTT	CAIRTTGDPNEKLFF	TRBV10-3	TRBD1	NA	TRBJ1-4
TGTGCCAGCAGTCCCCAGGGGTCCGCGCATTCACCCCTCCACTTT	CASSPQGSAHSPLHF	TRBV6-5	NA	NA	TRBJ1-6
TGTGCCAGCAGCGTAGGGCAGGGGGTCGGGGAGACCCAGTACTTC	CASSVGQGVGETQYF	TRBV9	TRBD1	NA	TRBJ2-5
TGTGCCAGCAGTCGTAAGACAGGGGATTCGCAACAGCCCCAGCATTTT	CASSRKTGDSQQPQHF	TRBV2	TRBD1	NA	TRBJ1-5
TGCGGTGGAGGGCTGCTGAGCTCCTACGAGCAGTACTTC	CGGGLLSSYEQYF	TRBV5-1	NA	few	TRBJ2-7
TGTGCCAGTAGTATAGTTGGGCACGCGGGCTACACCTTC	CASSIVGHAGYTF	TRBV19	NA	NA	TRBJ1-2
TGTGCCAGCAGTGAAGGGAAATGGACAACGGATACGCAGTATTTT	CASSEGKWTTDTQYF	TRBV2	NA	NA	TRBJ2-3
TGTGCCAGCAGTTTAATCCGGGAGGGTCAGCCCCAGCATTTT	CASSLIREGQPQHF	TRBV27	NA	NA	TRBJ1-5
TGTGCCAGCAGCCAAAGGGTAGCGGGGGCGGCTGTCCCTAATGAAAAACTGTTTTTT	CASSQRVAGAAVPNEKLFF	TRBV3-1/TRBV3-2	NA	once	TRBJ1-4
TGTGCCAGCAGGGGGGGACAGGGGAACTACGAGCAGTACTTC	CASRGGQGNYEQYF	TRBV6-5	TRBD1	NA	TRBJ2-7
TGTGCCAGCAGCCAAGATATGTTCTCCTACGAGCAGTACTTC	CASSQDMFSYEQYF	TRBV14	NA	NA	TRBJ2-7
TGTGCCTGGACCGACATAGGCCTTAGCTCCTACGAGCAGTACTTC	CAWTDIGLSSYEQYF	TRBV30	NA	NA	TRBJ2-7